Included here is one TCR beta chain sequence, with context. RNA amounts of roughly 0.45 to 1 ug underwent reverse transcription with random hexamers. Via MiXCR, TCRdb re-called the immunoSEQ multiplex PCR reads, giving one row per CDR3 protein. The table lists tens of thousands of distinct CDR3 sequences, roughly 93% of them singletons. This sample is part of a study of CD8 T cells in Susac syndrome. In germline, CDR1 is LGHDT, CDR2 YNNKEL (reference sequence). The CDR3 has 18 residues. V was clipped by 4 bases and J by 4 bases; unmatched bases: 12. The sequencing input was CD8+ T cells from PBMCs. The chain joins TRBV3-1 to TRBJ2-1; TRBD2 matches 11 bases. This sequence was found in a human donor with multiple sclerosis. CDR3 residues: CASSPTSGEAQIYNEQFF. In nucleotides, the CDR3 is TGTGCCAGCAGCCCGACTAGCGGGGAGGCACAAATTTACAATGAGCAGTTCTTC.